The clone carrying this T cell receptor beta chain appeared a few times. The CDR3 sequence is 16 residues long. CDR1 and CDR2 (germline): MGHRA, YSYEKL. V gave up 0 bases and J gave up 6 bases, with 14 bases separating them. These data originate in a study of shared T cell receptors in the human thymus. Sequencing used immunoSEQ multiplex PCR; TCRdb keeps in-frame clones, though not all of them. The repertoire consists of 720,000 or so clones, with over 75% occurring once and the leading ten covering more than 0.01%. The same data also went into a second study, on human thymus T cells. That study adds: All donors were healthy Finnish infants who were undergoing corrective surgery to treat congenital heart defects. In corrective heart surgery, resections were taken, and these provided the thymus tissue. Related studies found that unrelated individuals share highly overlapping thymic repertoires.

V is TRBV4-1 and J is TRBJ1-4; possibly TRBD1 for D (5 bases). This sequence originates from a girl under two years old with a congenital heart defect. The material sequenced was thymocytes. DNA of the CDR3: TGCGCCAGCAGCCAAGAGAAAGGACGGGGGGATGAAAAACTGTTTTTT. Translated, it gives CASSQEKGRGDEKLFF.